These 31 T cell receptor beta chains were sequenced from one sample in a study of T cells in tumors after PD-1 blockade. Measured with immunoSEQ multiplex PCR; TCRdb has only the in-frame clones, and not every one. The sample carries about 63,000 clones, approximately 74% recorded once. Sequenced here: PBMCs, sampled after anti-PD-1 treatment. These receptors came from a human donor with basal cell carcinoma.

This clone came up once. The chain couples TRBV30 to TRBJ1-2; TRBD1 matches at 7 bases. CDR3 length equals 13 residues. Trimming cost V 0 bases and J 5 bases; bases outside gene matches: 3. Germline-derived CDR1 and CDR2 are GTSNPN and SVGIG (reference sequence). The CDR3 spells CAWSVLRGYGYTF. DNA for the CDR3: TGTGCCTGGAGTGTCCTCAGGGGGTATGGCTACACCTTC. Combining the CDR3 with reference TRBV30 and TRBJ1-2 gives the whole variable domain SQTIHQWPATLVQPVGSPLSLECTVEGTSNPNLYWYRQAAGRGLQLLFYSVGIGQISSEVPQNLSASRPQDRQFILSSKKLLLSDSGFYLCAWSVLRGYGYTFGSGTRLTVV.

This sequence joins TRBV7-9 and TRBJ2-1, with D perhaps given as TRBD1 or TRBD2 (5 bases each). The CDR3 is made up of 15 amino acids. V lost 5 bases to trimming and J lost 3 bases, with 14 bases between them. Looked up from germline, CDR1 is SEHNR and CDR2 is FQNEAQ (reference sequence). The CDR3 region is CASSIGTNYYNEQFF. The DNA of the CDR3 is TGTGCCAGCAGCATAGGGACCAATTACTACAATGAGCAGTTCTTC.

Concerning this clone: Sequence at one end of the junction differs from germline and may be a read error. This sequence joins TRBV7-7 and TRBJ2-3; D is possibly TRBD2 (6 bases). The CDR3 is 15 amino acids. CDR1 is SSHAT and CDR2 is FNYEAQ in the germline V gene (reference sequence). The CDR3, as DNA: TGTGCTAGCAGCTTAGGGACTGGAAACACAGATACGCAGTATTTT. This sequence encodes CASSLGTGNTDTQYF.

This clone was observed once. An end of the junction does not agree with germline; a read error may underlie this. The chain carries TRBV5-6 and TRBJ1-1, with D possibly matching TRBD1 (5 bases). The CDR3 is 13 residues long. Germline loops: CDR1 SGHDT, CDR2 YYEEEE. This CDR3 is CASSSTANTETFF. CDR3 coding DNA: TGTGCCAGCAGCTCGACAGCGAACACTGAAACTTTCTTT.

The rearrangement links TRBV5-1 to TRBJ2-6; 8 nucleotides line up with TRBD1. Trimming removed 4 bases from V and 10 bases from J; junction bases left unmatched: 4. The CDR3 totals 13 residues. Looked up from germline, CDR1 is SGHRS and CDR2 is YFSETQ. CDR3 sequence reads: CASSARTGNVLTF. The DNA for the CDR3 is TGCGCCAGCAGCGCCCGGACAGGGAACGTCCTGACTTTC. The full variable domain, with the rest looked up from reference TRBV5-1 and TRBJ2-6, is KAGVTQTPRYLIKTRGQQVTLSCSPISGHRSVSWYQQTPGQGLQFLFEYFSETQRNKGNFPGRFSGRQFSNSRSEMNVSTLELGDSALYLCASSARTGNVLTFGAGSRLTVL.

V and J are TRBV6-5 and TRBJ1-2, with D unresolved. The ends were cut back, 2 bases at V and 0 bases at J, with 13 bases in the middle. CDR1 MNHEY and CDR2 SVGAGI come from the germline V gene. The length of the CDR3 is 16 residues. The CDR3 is CASSYGVQLTNYGYTF. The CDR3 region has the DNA TGTGCCAGCAGTTACGGGGTACAACTTACTAACTATGGCTACACCTTC.

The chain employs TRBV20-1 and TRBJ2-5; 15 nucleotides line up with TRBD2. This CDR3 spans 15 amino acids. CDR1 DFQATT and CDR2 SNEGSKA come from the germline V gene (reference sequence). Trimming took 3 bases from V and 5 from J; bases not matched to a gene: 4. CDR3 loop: CSASRGTSGRETQYF. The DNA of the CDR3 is TGCAGTGCTAGTAGGGGGACTAGCGGGAGGGAGACCCAGTACTTC.

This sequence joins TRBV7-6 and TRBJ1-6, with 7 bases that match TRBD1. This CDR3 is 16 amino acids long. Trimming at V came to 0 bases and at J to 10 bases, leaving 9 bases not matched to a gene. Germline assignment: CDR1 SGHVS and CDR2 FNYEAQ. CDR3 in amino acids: CASSLAWSGGGSPLHF. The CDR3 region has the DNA TGTGCCAGCAGCTTAGCGTGGTCAGGGGGTGGCTCACCCCTCCACTTT.

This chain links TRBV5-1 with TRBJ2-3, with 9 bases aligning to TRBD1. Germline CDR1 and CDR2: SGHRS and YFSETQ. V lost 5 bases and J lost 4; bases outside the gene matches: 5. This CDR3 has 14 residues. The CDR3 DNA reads TGCGCCAGCAGGGACAGGGGTTATTCAGATACGCAGTATTTT. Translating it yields CASRDRGYSDTQYF.

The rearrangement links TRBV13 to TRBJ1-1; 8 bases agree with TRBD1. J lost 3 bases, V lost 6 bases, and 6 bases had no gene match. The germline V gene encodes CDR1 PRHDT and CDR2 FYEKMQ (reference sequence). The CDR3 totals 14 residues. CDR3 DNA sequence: TGTGCCAGCAGGAGGACAGGGACCCACACTGAAGCTTTCTTT. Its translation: CASRRTGTHTEAFF.

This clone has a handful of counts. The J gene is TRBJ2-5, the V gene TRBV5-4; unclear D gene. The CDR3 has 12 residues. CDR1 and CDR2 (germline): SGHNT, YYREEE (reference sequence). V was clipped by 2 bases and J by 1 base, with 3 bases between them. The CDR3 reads CASSFPQETQYF. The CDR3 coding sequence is TGTGCCAGCAGCTTTCCCCAAGAGACCCAGTACTTC.

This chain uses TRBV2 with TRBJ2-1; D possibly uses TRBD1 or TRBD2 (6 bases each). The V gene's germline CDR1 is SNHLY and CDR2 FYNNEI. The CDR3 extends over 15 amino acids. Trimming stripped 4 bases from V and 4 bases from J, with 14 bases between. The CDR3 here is CASSAVGGGYNEQFF. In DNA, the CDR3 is TGTGCCAGCAGTGCGGTCGGGGGCGGGTACAATGAGCAGTTCTTC.

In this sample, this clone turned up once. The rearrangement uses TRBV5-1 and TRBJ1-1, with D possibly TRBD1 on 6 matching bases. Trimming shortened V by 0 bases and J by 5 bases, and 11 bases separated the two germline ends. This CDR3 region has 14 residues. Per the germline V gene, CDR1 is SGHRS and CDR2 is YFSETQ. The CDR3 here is CASSLVGGRTEAFF. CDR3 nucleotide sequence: TGCGCCAGCAGCTTGGTTGGGGGGCGAACTGAAGCTTTCTTT.

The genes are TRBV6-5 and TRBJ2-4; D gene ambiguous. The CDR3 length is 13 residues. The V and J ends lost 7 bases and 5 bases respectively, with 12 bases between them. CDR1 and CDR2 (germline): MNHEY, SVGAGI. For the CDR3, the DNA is TGTGCCAGCACCGGACGGGCTCAAAACATTCAGTACTTC. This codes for CASTGRAQNIQYF.

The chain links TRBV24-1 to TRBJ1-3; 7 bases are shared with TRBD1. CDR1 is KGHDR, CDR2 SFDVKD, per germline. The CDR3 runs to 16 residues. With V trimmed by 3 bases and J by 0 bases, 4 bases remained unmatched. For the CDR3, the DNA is TGTGCCACCAGTGATCCACAGGGGAACTCTGGAAACACCATATATTTT. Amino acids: CATSDPQGNSGNTIYF.

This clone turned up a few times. The CDR3 loop is CASSQDPVQPQHF. CDR3 nucleotides: TGCGCCAGCAGCCAAGATCCGGTACAGCCCCAGCATTTT. This sequence joins TRBV4-1 and TRBJ1-5; D call uncertain. Trimming shortened V by 0 bases and J by 7 bases, and 7 bases separated the two germline ends. Germline loops: CDR1 MGHRA, CDR2 YSYEKL. This CDR3 is built from 13 residues.

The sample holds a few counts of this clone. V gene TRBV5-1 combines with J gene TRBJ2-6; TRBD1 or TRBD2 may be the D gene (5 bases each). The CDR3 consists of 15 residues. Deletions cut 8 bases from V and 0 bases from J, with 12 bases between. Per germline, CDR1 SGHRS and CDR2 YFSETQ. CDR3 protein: CASGTVGSGANVLTF. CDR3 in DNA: TGCGCCAGTGGGACGGTAGGCTCTGGGGCCAACGTCCTGACTTTC. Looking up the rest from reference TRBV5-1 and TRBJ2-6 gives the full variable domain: KAGVTQTPRYLIKTRGQQVTLSCSPISGHRSVSWYQQTPGQGLQFLFEYFSETQRNKGNFPGRFSGRQFSNSRSEMNVSTLELGDSALYLCASGTVGSGANVLTFGAGSRLTVL.

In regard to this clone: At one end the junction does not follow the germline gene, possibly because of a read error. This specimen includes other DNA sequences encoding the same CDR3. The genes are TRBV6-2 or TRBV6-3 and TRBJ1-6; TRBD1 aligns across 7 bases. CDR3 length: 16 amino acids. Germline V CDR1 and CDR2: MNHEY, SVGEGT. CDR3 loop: CASSTTGAALNSPLHF. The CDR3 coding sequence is TGTGCCAGCAGTACTACAGGGGCCGCTCTTAATTCACCCCTTCACTTT.

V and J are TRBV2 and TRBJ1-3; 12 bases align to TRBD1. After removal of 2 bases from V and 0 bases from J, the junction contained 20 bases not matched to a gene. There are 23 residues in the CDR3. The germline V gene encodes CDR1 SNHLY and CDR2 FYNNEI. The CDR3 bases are TGTGCCAGCAGTGAAACCCCCTTTCCCGGGACAGGGGGCACGAATCCCTCTGGAAACACCATATATTTT. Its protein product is CASSETPFPGTGGTNPSGNTIYF.

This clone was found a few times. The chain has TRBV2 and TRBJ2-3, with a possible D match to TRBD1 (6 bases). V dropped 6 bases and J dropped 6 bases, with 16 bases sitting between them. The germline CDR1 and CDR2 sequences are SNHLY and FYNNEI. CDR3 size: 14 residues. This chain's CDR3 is CASSRDMKVDTQYF. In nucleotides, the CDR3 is TGTGCCAGCAGCCGGGACATGAAGGTCGATACGCAGTATTTT.

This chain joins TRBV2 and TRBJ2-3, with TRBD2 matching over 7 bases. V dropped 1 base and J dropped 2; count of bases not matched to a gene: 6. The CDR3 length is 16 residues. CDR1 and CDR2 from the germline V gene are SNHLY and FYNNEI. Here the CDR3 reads CASSEGSGTNTDTQYF. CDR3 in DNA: TGTGCCAGCAGTGAAGGGTCCGGGACTAACACAGATACGCAGTATTTT.

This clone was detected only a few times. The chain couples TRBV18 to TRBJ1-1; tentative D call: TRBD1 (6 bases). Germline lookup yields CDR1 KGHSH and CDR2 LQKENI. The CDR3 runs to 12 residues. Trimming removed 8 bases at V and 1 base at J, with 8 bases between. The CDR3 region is CASHRENTEAFF. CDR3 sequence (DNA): TGTGCCAGCCACAGGGAGAACACTGAAGCTTTCTTT.

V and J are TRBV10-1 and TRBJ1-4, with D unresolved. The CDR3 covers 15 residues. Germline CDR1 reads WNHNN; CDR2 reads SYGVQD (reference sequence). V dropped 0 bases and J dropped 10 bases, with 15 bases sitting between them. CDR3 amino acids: CASSESRGPVRKLFF. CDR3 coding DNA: TGCGCCAGCAGTGAGTCCCGGGGTCCAGTTAGAAAACTGTTTTTT.

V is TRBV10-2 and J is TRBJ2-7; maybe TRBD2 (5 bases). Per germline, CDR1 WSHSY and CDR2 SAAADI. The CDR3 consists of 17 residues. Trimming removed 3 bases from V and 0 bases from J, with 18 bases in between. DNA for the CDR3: TGCGCCAGCAGTGACCCGACGGACTGGAAGAGCTCCTACGAGCAGTACTTC. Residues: CASSDPTDWKSSYEQYF.

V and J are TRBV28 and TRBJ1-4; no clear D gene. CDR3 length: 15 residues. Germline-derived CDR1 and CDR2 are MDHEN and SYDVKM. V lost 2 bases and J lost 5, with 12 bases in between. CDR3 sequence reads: CASSLAGLANEKLFF. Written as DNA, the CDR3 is TGTGCCAGCAGTTTAGCGGGCCTTGCAAATGAAAAACTGTTTTTT.

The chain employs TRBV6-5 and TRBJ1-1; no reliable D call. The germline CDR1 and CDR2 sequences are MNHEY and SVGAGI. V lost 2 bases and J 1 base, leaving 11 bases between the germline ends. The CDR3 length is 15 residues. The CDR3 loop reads CASSYATGGNTEAFF. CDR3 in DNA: TGTGCCAGCAGTTACGCCACCGGAGGGAACACTGAAGCTTTCTTT.

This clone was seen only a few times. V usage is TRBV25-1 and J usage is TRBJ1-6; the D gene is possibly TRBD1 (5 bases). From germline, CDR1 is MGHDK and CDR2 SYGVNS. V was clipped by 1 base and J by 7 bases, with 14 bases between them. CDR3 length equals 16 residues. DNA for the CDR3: TGTGCCAGCAGTGAATTGAGTGGCAGGGAGAATTCACCCCTCCACTTT. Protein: CASSELSGRENSPLHF.

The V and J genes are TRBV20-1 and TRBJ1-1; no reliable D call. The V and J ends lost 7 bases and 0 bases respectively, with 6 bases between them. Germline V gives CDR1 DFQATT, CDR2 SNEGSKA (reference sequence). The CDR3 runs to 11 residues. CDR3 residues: CSVQLNTEAFF. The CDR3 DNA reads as TGCAGTGTACAGTTGAACACTGAAGCTTTCTTT.

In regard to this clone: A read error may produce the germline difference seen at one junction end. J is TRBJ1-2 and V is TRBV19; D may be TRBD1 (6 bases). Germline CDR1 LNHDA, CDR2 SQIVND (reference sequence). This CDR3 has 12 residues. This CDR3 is CASSNTRQENHF. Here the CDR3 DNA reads TGTGCCAGTAGTAACACGAGACAGGAGAATCACTTC.

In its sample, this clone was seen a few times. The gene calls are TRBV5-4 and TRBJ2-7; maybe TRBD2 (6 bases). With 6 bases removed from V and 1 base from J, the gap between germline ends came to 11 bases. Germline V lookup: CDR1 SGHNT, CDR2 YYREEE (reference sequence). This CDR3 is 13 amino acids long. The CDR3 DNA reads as TGTGCCAGCACTAGGCGGGGATCCTACGAGCAGTACTTC. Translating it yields CASTRRGSYEQYF.

CDR3: CAWSVRREALAFF. The CDR3 bases are TGTGCCTGGAGTGTACGCAGGGAGGCGTTGGCTTTCTTT. The chain links TRBV30 to TRBJ1-1, with D possibly being TRBD1 (5 bases). The CDR3 length is 13 residues. From germline, CDR1 is GTSNPN and CDR2 SVGIG (reference sequence). V was trimmed by 0 bases and J by 11 bases, leaving 16 bases between them.